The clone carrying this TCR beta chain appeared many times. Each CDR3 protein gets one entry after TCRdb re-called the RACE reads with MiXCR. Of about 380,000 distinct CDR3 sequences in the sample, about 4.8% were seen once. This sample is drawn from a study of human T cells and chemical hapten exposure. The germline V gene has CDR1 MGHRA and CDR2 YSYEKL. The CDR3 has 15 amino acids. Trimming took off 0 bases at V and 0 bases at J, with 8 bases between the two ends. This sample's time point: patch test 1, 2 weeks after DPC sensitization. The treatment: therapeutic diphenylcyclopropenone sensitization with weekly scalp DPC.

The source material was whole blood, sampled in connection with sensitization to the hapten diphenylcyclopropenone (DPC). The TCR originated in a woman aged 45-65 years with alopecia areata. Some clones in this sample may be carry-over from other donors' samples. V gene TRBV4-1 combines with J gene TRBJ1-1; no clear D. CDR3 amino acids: CASSQDRAVNTEAFF. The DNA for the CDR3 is TGCGCCAGCAGCCAAGATAGGGCAGTGAACACTGAAGCTTTCTTT.